This TCR beta chain was observed in a study of shared clonotypes between healthy human individuals. Note on this clone: Its antigen is unidentified.

The study, taken as a whole, reports: Richness estimates generally favored naive over memory subsets. Sample collection involved blood only; tissue repertoires are likely different.

Per germline, CDR1 MNHNS and CDR2 SASEGT. The CDR3 totals 16 residues. Trimming took 4 bases from V and 8 from J, leaving 22 bases between them. Some clones are missing from TCRdb's copy, which holds only in-frame ones; the method was immunoSEQ multiplex PCR. The sample yields 2 million to 2.5 million clones, approximately 95% seen once. The TCR comes from a man between 18 and 29 years old in good health. Some clones in this sample may be carry-over from other donors' samples. Sequencing was performed on naive CD4+ T cells from PBMCs. Subset here: CD45RA+ positively selected. The V and J genes are TRBV6-1 and TRBJ2-3, with TRBD2 as a possible D gene (6 bases). The CDR3: CASSGDRTPGTGTQYF. In nucleotides, the CDR3 is TGTGCCAGCAGTGGGGATCGGACCCCAGGGACTGGTACGCAGTATTTT.